One and the same sample provided the 21 T cell receptor beta chains below, sequenced in a study of cytomegalovirus exposure and HLA in healthy donors. The PCR ran on 60 Vbeta and 13 Jbeta primers. Assay used: immunoSEQ multiplex PCR; TCRdb lists only in-frame clones, some missing. This table holds around 200,000 clones, around 85% found once. Source material: PBMCs. All receptors come from a man between 45 and 60 years old in good health and CMV-seronegative.

This chain joins TRBV7-2 and TRBJ2-5; unclear D gene. V was shortened by 2 bases and J by 6 bases, with 10 bases between the two germline ends. In germline, CDR1 is SGHTA, CDR2 FQGNSA. The CDR3 runs 13 residues. The CDR3 spells CASSLSGPQTQYF. The CDR3 coding sequence is TGTGCCAGCAGCTTATCAGGCCCCCAGACCCAGTACTTC. Based on the CDR3 plus reference TRBV7-2 and TRBJ2-5, the full variable domain is GAGVSQSPSNKVTEKGKDVELRCDPISGHTALYWYRQSLGQGLEFLIYFQGNSAPDKSGLPSDRFSAERTGGSVSTLTIQRTQQEDSAVYLCASSLSGPQTQYFGPGTRLLVL.

This chain uses TRBV27 with TRBJ1-6; 7 nucleotides line up with TRBD1. The CDR3 runs 15 residues. CDR1 and CDR2 from the germline V gene are MNHEY and SMNVEV (reference sequence). The V segment lost 6 bases and the J segment 10 bases; nucleotides outside the gene matches: 12. CDR3 nucleotide sequence: TGTGCCAGCAGCCTCGCCGGGACAGCTCAATCACCCCTCCACTTT. Translated: CASSLAGTAQSPLHF.

This chain links TRBV7-2 with TRBJ2-7, with D tentatively TRBD2 (6 bases). Germline assignment: CDR1 SGHTA and CDR2 FQGNSA. This CDR3 contains 13 residues. The V end was cut by 4 bases, the J end by 3 bases, with 10 bases between. CDR3 sequence: CASSSLGGYEQYF. The DNA for the CDR3 is TGTGCCAGCAGCTCCCTGGGGGGCTACGAGCAGTACTTC.

The genes are TRBV5-1 and TRBJ2-3, with TRBD1 matching over 10 bases. Trimming at V came to 3 bases and at J to 6 bases, leaving 4 bases not matched to a gene. The germline CDR1 and CDR2 sequences are SGHRS and YFSETQ. This CDR3 is built from 14 residues. The CDR3 sequence: CASSSTGGEDTQYF. The CDR3 bases are TGCGCCAGCAGCTCGACAGGGGGCGAGGATACGCAGTATTTT.

This clone was seen only once. This chain uses TRBV7-2 with TRBJ2-3, with D possibly being TRBD2 (6 bases). This CDR3 is 15 amino acids long. Trimming pared 7 bases from V and 0 bases from J, leaving 14 bases between. From germline, CDR1 is SGHTA and CDR2 FQGNSA. CDR3 sequence: CASKVRGLSTDTQYF. DNA for the CDR3: TGTGCCAGCAAGGTCCGGGGACTTAGCACAGATACGCAGTATTTT.

The chain links TRBV7-2 to TRBJ2-7; 7 positions agree with TRBD2. CDR1 SGHTA and CDR2 FQGNSA come from the germline V gene. V lost 1 base to trimming and J lost 5 bases; unmatched junction nucleotides: 2. CDR3 size: 13 residues. The chain's CDR3 is CASSLEGRDEQYF. The CDR3 DNA is TGTGCCAGCAGCTTAGAAGGGAGGGACGAGCAGTACTTC. The full variable domain, in which reference TRBV7-2 and TRBJ2-7 provide the parts outside the CDR3, is GAGVSQSPSNKVTEKGKDVELRCDPISGHTALYWYRQSLGQGLEFLIYFQGNSAPDKSGLPSDRFSAERTGGSVSTLTIQRTQQEDSAVYLCASSLEGRDEQYFGPGTRLTVT.

This clone has more than one count but fewer than ten. Other DNA sequences in the sample encode the same CDR3. The chain joins TRBV29-1 to TRBJ2-7, with 7 bases lining up with TRBD2. The V gene's germline CDR1 is SQVTM and CDR2 ANQGSEA. This CDR3 contains 11 residues. Trimming removed 3 bases from V and 6 bases from J; junction bases left unmatched: 2. CDR3 sequence (DNA): TGCAGCGTTGAGGGGGGGGGCGAGCAGTACTTC. Encoded protein: CSVEGGGEQYF.

As for this clone: The sample carries other DNA sequences with the same CDR3. The chain combines TRBV6-5 with TRBJ1-1; TRBD1 matches at 7 bases. The trim removed 0 bases at V and 5 bases at J, leaving 6 bases unmatched. Germline-derived CDR1 and CDR2 are MNHEY and SVGAGI. The CDR3 has 15 amino acids. CDR3 bases: TGTGCCAGCAGTTACTCGAGACAGGGTCGAACTGAAGCTTTCTTT. Translation gives CASSYSRQGRTEAFF.

In this sample, this clone turned up once. This sequence joins TRBV18 and TRBJ2-3; TRBD1 might be the D (5 bases). Germline V gene data show CDR1 as KGHSH and CDR2 as LQKENI. This CDR3 comprises 13 residues. V dropped 6 bases and J dropped 4 bases, with 11 bases sitting between them. The CDR3 here is CASSRGAPDTQYF. The CDR3 DNA follows: TGTGCCAGCTCCCGTGGGGCGCCAGATACGCAGTATTTT.

The V call is TRBV7-9, the J call TRBJ2-1; 7 bases line up with TRBD2. The ends lost 5 bases at V and 6 bases at J; junction bases unmatched: 7. Germline CDR1 is SEHNR and CDR2 is FQNEAQ (reference sequence). CDR3 length: 14 amino acids. As DNA, the CDR3 is TGTGCCAGCAGCCCGTCTAGCGGCCTCAATGAGCAGTTCTTC. This sequence encodes CASSPSSGLNEQFF.

The gene calls are TRBV4-3 and TRBJ2-1; 9 bases line up with TRBD2. V shed 5 bases, J shed 4 bases, and the junction held 12 bases outside the gene matches. Germline lookup yields CDR1 LGHNA and CDR2 YSLEER. The CDR3 has 17 residues. CDR3 protein: CASSGRVLAGRYNEQFF. The DNA for the CDR3 is TGCGCCAGCAGCGGAAGGGTCCTAGCGGGGAGATACAATGAGCAGTTCTTC.

The rearrangement links TRBV19 to TRBJ2-5; TRBD1 agrees at 9 bases. CDR1 is LNHDA, CDR2 SQIVND, per germline (reference sequence). This CDR3 has 15 amino acids. V was pared by 6 bases and J by 9 bases, with 14 bases of the junction left unmatched. Here the CDR3 DNA reads TGTGCCAGTAGGCCTCGGGACAGGGACCATGCGGCCCAGTACTTC. It codes for CASRPRDRDHAAQYF.

This sequence joins TRBV27 and TRBJ1-5; 7 bases agree with TRBD1. The trim removed 5 bases at V and 6 bases at J, leaving 7 bases unmatched. The CDR3 extends over 14 amino acids. Germline loops: CDR1 MNHEY, CDR2 SMNVEV (reference sequence). CDR3 in amino acids: CASSLRQGIQPQHF. CDR3 DNA: TGTGCCAGCAGTCTAAGACAGGGTATTCAGCCCCAGCATTTT.

The chain links TRBV10-3 to TRBJ2-5; 13 nucleotides line up with TRBD2. CDR1 is ENHRY, CDR2 SYGVKD, per germline. Trimming at V came to 4 bases and at J to 1 base, leaving 3 bases not matched to a gene. The CDR3 sequence is 16 residues long. CDR3 sequence reads: CAISGGLAGPQETQYF. The CDR3 coding sequence is TGTGCCATCAGTGGGGGACTAGCGGGGCCCCAAGAGACCCAGTACTTC.

The rearrangement joins TRBV19 to TRBJ2-6; 10 positions match TRBD1. This CDR3 has 17 amino acids. The V gene end was trimmed by 5 bases and the J gene end by 2 bases; junction bases not matched to a gene: 6. From germline, CDR1 is LNHDA and CDR2 SQIVND (reference sequence). CDR3 coding DNA: TGTGCCAGTAGTGCCGGGACAGGGGCCCCTGGGGCCAACGTCCTGACTTTC. It encodes CASSAGTGAPGANVLTF.

This chain links TRBV30 with TRBJ1-3, with TRBD1 matching over 7 bases. Germline CDR1 and CDR2: GTSNPN and SVGIG (reference sequence). The CDR3 totals 14 residues. Trimming removed 0 bases from V and 3 bases from J; junction bases left unmatched: 2. CDR3 in amino acids: CAWSVTGVGNTIYF. CDR3 DNA: TGTGCCTGGAGTGTAACAGGGGTTGGAAACACCATATATTTT. Variable domain in full (rest from reference TRBV30 and TRBJ1-3): SQTIHQWPATLVQPVGSPLSLECTVEGTSNPNLYWYRQAAGRGLQLLFYSVGIGQISSEVPQNLSASRPQDRQFILSSKKLLLSDSGFYLCAWSVTGVGNTIYFGEGSWLTVV.

This sequence joins TRBV6-5 and TRBJ1-4; perhaps TRBD1 as D (5 bases). The V gene lost 8 bases and the J gene lost 7 bases, with 17 bases spanning the gap. The V gene's germline CDR1 is MNHEY and CDR2 SVGAGI. This CDR3 spans 14 amino acids. The CDR3 DNA sequence: TGTGCCAGCGGCCTCGTGGGGGGAGTTGAAAAACTGTTTTTT. Translation gives CASGLVGGVEKLFF.

The V gene is TRBV7-9, the J gene TRBJ2-7; 11 nucleotides match TRBD1. With V trimmed by 6 bases and J by 0 bases, 4 bases remained unmatched. CDR3 length equals 15 residues. CDR1 and CDR2 (germline): SEHNR, FQNEAQ (reference sequence). The chain's CDR3 is CASRGGTGGSYEQYF. The CDR3 DNA is TGTGCCAGCAGGGGCGGGACAGGGGGCTCCTACGAGCAGTACTTC.

The chain links TRBV6-1 to TRBJ1-3; no clear D. The CDR3 spans 15 residues. Trimming cost V 8 bases and J 3 bases, with 17 bases left between them. CDR1 is MNHNS, CDR2 SASEGT, per germline. CDR3 amino acids: CASCRTDWGGNTIYF. The CDR3 DNA reads TGTGCCAGCTGTCGGACGGACTGGGGTGGAAACACCATATATTTT.

The J gene is TRBJ1-4, the V gene TRBV18, with D perhaps TRBD1 (6 bases). This CDR3 is built from 15 residues. The germline V gene encodes CDR1 KGHSH and CDR2 LQKENI. Trimming pared 3 bases from V and 7 bases from J, leaving 15 bases between. CDR3 sequence (DNA): TGTGCCAGCTCACCCATAAGAACAGGGACTGAAAAACTGTTTTTT. Its translation is CASSPIRTGTEKLFF. The variable domain in full, completed from reference TRBV18 and TRBJ1-4, reads NAGVMQNPRHLVRRRGQEARLRCSPMKGHSHVYWYRQLPEEGLKFMVYLQKENIIDESGMPKERFSAEFPKEGPSILRIQQVVRGDSAAYFCASSPIRTGTEKLFFGSGTQLSVL.

The chain joins TRBV7-2 to TRBJ2-1; 7 nucleotides match TRBD1. The germline V gene encodes CDR1 SGHTA and CDR2 FQGNSA. This CDR3 has 16 amino acids. The trim removed 0 bases at V and 6 bases at J, leaving 8 bases unmatched. The CDR3 nucleotides read TGTGCCAGCAGCTTAGCTAGGGTAGGGGGCGGCAATGAGCAGTTCTTC. It translates to CASSLARVGGGNEQFF.